The entry that follows covers one T cell receptor beta chain sequence. Antigen: not known. CDR1 and CDR2 from the germline V gene are SGHTA and FQGTGA. CDR3 length equals 17 residues. V shed 2 bases and J 4 bases; nucleotides not matched to a gene: 7. PCR amplification relied on 60 Vbeta primers (plus 13 Jbeta primers). The protocol was immunoSEQ multiplex PCR, while the TCRdb copy is restricted to in-frame clones and leaves out a portion. Of about 140,000 clones listed, approximately 80% are singletons. The data derive from a study of cytomegalovirus exposure and HLA in healthy donors. Study outcomes and limitations: The authors later linked a missense DCLRE1C variant to TCR beta V- and J-gene trimming. Most TCR sequences were seen very rarely across donors, but some public TCRs occurred in many.

The sample consisted of PBMCs. The origin of this receptor is a man aged 50 to 59 in good health and CMV-seronegative. This chain uses TRBV7-3 with TRBJ2-1; 11 nucleotides agree with TRBD2. The CDR3 here is CASSLGTSGEVYNEQFF. CDR3 DNA sequence: TGTGCCAGCAGCTTAGGGACTAGCGGCGAGGTGTACAATGAGCAGTTCTTC.